The rows below give T cell receptor beta chains drawn from one sample of a study of shared clonotypes between healthy human individuals. Here immunoSEQ multiplex PCR was the method, and the copy in TCRdb shows in-frame clones only, minus some. Of around 2,000,000 clones in the sample, 85% to 95% were seen once. Sequencing used naive CD4+ T cells sorted from blood. All receptors derive from a man younger than 30 in good health. The CDR3 runs from the conserved cysteine through the conserved F or W. Each record gives: J gene, clone size, D gene, CDR3 length, V gene, CDR3 DNA, CDR3 protein. D genes are given only for firm matches. Only some rows state a clone size, as once, few, many or a class for expanded clones.

J gene: TRBJ1-3; clone size: .; D gene: .; CDR3 length: 15; V gene: TRBV9; CDR3 DNA: TGTGCCAGCAGCGTAGATGGAAGCTCTGGAAACACCATATATTTT; CDR3 protein: CASSVDGSSGNTIYF
J gene: TRBJ2-2; clone size: .; D gene: .; CDR3 length: 15; V gene: TRBV7-2; CDR3 DNA: TGTGCCAGCAGCTCAATGGCGAGTAGCACCGGGGAGCTGTTTTTT; CDR3 protein: CASSSMASSTGELFF
J gene: TRBJ2-3; clone size: .; D gene: .; CDR3 length: 15; V gene: TRBV15; CDR3 DNA: TGTGCCACCAGGGAAAGGTTTGCTCCCACAGATACGCAGTATTTT; CDR3 protein: CATRERFAPTDTQYF
J gene: TRBJ1-5; clone size: .; D gene: TRBD1; CDR3 length: 15; V gene: TRBV28; CDR3 DNA: TGTGCCAGCAGTTTCGTAACAGGGGGCTATCAGCCCCAGCATTTT; CDR3 protein: CASSFVTGGYQPQHF
J gene: TRBJ2-5; clone size: .; D gene: .; CDR3 length: 13; V gene: TRBV6-4; CDR3 DNA: TGTGCCAGCAGTGACTCCTCCGGGGAGACCCAGTACTTC; CDR3 protein: CASSDSSGETQYF
J gene: TRBJ1-3; clone size: .; D gene: .; CDR3 length: 16; V gene: TRBV5-1; CDR3 DNA: TGCGCCAGCAGCCTGGGATTGGGAATCTCTGGAAACACCATATATTTT; CDR3 protein: CASSLGLGISGNTIYF
J gene: TRBJ2-2; clone size: .; D gene: .; CDR3 length: 16; V gene: TRBV5-1; CDR3 DNA: TGCGCCAGCAGCGCCTTAGGTACCAGGGAAGCCGGGGAGCTGTTTTTT; CDR3 protein: CASSALGTREAGELFF
J gene: TRBJ2-7; clone size: .; D gene: TRBD1; CDR3 length: 15; V gene: TRBV7-9; CDR3 DNA: TGTGCCAGCAGCTCCGACAGGGGTGGTCCCTACGAGCAGTACTTC; CDR3 protein: CASSSDRGGPYEQYF
J gene: TRBJ2-5; clone size: .; D gene: .; CDR3 length: 15; V gene: TRBV5-1; CDR3 DNA: TGCGCCAGCAGCTTCTCGGGGTTCACCGAAGAGACCCAGTACTTC; CDR3 protein: CASSFSGFTEETQYF
J gene: TRBJ2-7; clone size: once; D gene: .; CDR3 length: 14; V gene: TRBV6-5; CDR3 DNA: TGTGCCAGCAGTCGGAGGGAAACCGCCTACGAGCAGTACTTC; CDR3 protein: CASSRRETAYEQYF
J gene: TRBJ1-1; clone size: .; D gene: .; CDR3 length: 14; V gene: TRBV29-1; CDR3 DNA: TGCAGCGTTGTAGGCGGGCGCGCTAGCACTGAAGCTTTCTTT; CDR3 protein: CSVVGGRASTEAFF
J gene: TRBJ2-3; clone size: once; D gene: .; CDR3 length: 11; V gene: TRBV12-2; CDR3 DNA: TGTGCAAGTCGCCCTGGGGATACGCAGTATTTT; CDR3 protein: CASRPGDTQYF
J gene: TRBJ1-6; clone size: .; D gene: .; CDR3 length: 17; V gene: TRBV6-1; CDR3 DNA: TGTGCCAGCAGCGAAGGACTTCCCGGCTCCTATAATTCACCCCTCCACTTT; CDR3 protein: CASSEGLPGSYNSPLHF
J gene: TRBJ1-5; clone size: .; D gene: .; CDR3 length: 15; V gene: TRBV11-2; CDR3 DNA: TGTGCCAGCAGCTTAGGGACCGCGAACAATCAGCCCCAGCATTTT; CDR3 protein: CASSLGTANNQPQHF
J gene: TRBJ1-6; clone size: few; D gene: TRBD1; CDR3 length: 13; V gene: TRBV30; CDR3 DNA: TGTGCCTGGAGTGTACAGGGGGATTCACCCCTCCACTTT; CDR3 protein: CAWSVQGDSPLHF
J gene: TRBJ2-2; clone size: once; D gene: .; CDR3 length: 14; V gene: TRBV19; CDR3 DNA: TGTGCCAGTAGTATAGACAGTTTAACCGGGGAGCTGTTTTTT; CDR3 protein: CASSIDSLTGELFF
J gene: TRBJ2-7; clone size: .; D gene: .; CDR3 length: 18; V gene: TRBV4-1; CDR3 DNA: TGCGCCAGCAGCCAAGACCGAAGCGACGGGATTAAAGGCTACGAGCAGTACTTC; CDR3 protein: CASSQDRSDGIKGYEQYF